Sequencing of this TCR beta chain was carried out in a study of blood T cell repertoires in COVID-19. The overall study: Sites across the United States, Italy and Spain contributed samples from acute and convalescent COVID-19. The cDNA or gDNA used as material had been derived from T cells, B-cell-depleted T cells, or PBMCs.

In the original analysis: By means of reference gene primer amplification, nucleated cell counts were estimated. This table comes from immunoSEQ multiplex PCR, and its TCRdb copy is limited to in-frame clones, with some not included. V and J calls plus clone size are reproduced from that table; the DNA served to infer D and trimming. The repertoire consists of approximately 140,000 clones, with just over 85% occurring once and the leading ten covering 1.5% to 1.9%. The CDR3 is 14 residues long. V lost 0 bases and J lost 8; bases outside the gene matches: 5. Germline V lookup: CDR1 MNHEY, CDR2 SVGAGI.

The sequencing sample was made of peripheral blood. This chain connects TRBV6-5 to TRBJ1-2; 8 nucleotides match TRBD1. The TCR was taken from a woman aged 55-70 years with acute or convalescent COVID-19. CDR3 loop: CASSYSDRGIGYTF. The CDR3 nucleotides are TGTGCCAGCAGTTACTCAGACAGGGGAATAGGCTACACCTTC.